This TCR beta chain was recorded in a study of blood T cell repertoires in COVID-19. V lost 3 bases to trimming and J lost 4 bases; unmatched junction nucleotides: 6. The CDR3 covers 15 residues. The germline V gene encodes CDR1 LNHNV and CDR2 YYDKDF (reference sequence). Sequencing used immunoSEQ multiplex PCR; TCRdb keeps in-frame clones, though not all of them. The table lists about 270,000 clones, roughly 86% of them singletons. The chain combines TRBV15 with TRBJ1-3, with 7 bases aligning to TRBD1. Sequenced: PBMCs or T cells enriched from blood (not recorded which). This TCR was recovered from a woman between 18 and 30 years old who had recovered from COVID-19. The CDR3 protein is CATSRGRDRGNTIYF. For the CDR3, the DNA is TGTGCCACCAGCAGGGGCCGGGACAGAGGAAACACCATATATTTT.